Listed below are T cell receptor beta chains from one sample, sequenced in a study of cytomegalovirus exposure and HLA in healthy donors. Assay used: immunoSEQ multiplex PCR; TCRdb lists only in-frame clones, some missing. This table has about 140,000 clones, roughly 75% appearing once. Sequencing was performed on PBMCs. The source of these receptors is a man aged 35 to 55 in good health and CMV-seropositive. CDR3s include the opening cysteine and the closing phenylalanine or tryptophan. D genes are given only for firm matches. Rows give clone size only sometimes, using once, few, many, or a class for an expanded clone.

v_call | clone_size | d_call | cdr3_aa
TRBV9 | . | TRBD1 | CASSPGTGNEKLFF
TRBV4-2 | . | TRBD2 | CASSQVTTSGTYEQYF
TRBV10-1 | . | . | CASSEISANEQFF
TRBV5-1 | . | TRBD2 | CASSLVGLAGEFF
TRBV28 | . | . | CASSSVQVGEQYF
TRBV4-1 | . | TRBD2 | CASSQGTSGGIQETQYF
TRBV4-3 | . | . | CASSQESTHFSNTQYF
TRBV7-8 | . | . | CASSLVSGTPVDEQYF
TRBV5-6 | . | . | CASSLDEGVLYNEQFF
TRBV6-5 | . | TRBD2 | CASSYGRGGRKTQYF
TRBV6-5 | few | . | CASSPRGAYYGYTF
TRBV11-2 | . | TRBD2 | CASSLEGLEGEQYF
TRBV20-1 | . | . | CSGLLTYEQYF
TRBV9 | . | . | CASSVGLQGSTEAFF
TRBV18 | . | TRBD2 | CASSPPGLAGASYEQYF
TRBV9 | once | . | CASSALPGHKDEQYF
TRBV5-4 | . | . | CASSFGGSPLHF
TRBV5-1 | . | TRBD1 | CASSSGQLSSYEQYF
TRBV6-5 | . | . | CASSYSAPRDYGYTF
TRBV10-3 | . | . | CAISDSSASSYNEQFF
TRBV6-4 | . | . | CASSDSAGFGYTF
TRBV4-3 | . | TRBD2 | CASSRNLASGATSSYNEQFF
TRBV28 | . | TRBD1 | CASSSSLVPGQGSVGTEAFF
TRBV2 | . | . | CASSETGFNYGYTF
TRBV6-6 | . | TRBD2 | CASVLSSSGAQETQYF
TRBV29-1 | . | . | CSVEDEGINTGELFF
TRBV6-5 | . | . | CASSARGGGNQPQHF
TRBV7-8 | . | TRBD1 | CASSQHVGTGDSYEQYF
TRBV30 | . | TRBD1 | CAWRRTGVEQYF
TRBV30 | . | . | CAWRTVTLPRTSGANVLTF
TRBV19 | . | . | CASSIGFILSSYNEQFF
TRBV5-1 | . | . | CASSRESNTEAFF
TRBV28 | . | TRBD1 | CASSSPTGWNTEAFF
TRBV5-6 | . | . | CASSFGYSQETQYF
TRBV5-4 | . | TRBD1 | CASSPATGRPYEAFF
TRBV5-6 | . | TRBD2 | CASSPGTSGSHEQFF